This TCR beta chain was obtained from a study of T cell clonotyping in hematopoietic cell transplantation. Only a few counts were recorded for this clone. Its target is not known. Samples: about 28 days before transplant, then days 30, 100 and 180 after. Study results and caveats: Pathologically expanded recipient clonotypes increased progressively from day 30 to day 180 as diversity fell. Broader posttransplant TCR repertoire diversity was predicted by graft donor and pretransplant recipient Inverse Simpson Index values. CD4 and CD8 repertoire contributions could not be separated without sorting.

Only in-frame clones appear in the TCRdb table, and some are missing; sequencing was by immunoSEQ multiplex PCR. The sample consists of about 3,500 clones, roughly 70% of them appearing once. The CDR3 spans 15 residues. Trimming at V came to 4 bases and at J to 1 base, leaving 5 bases not matched to a gene. The germline V gene encodes CDR1 LGHNA and CDR2 YNFKEQ. The sequence was collected from a male patient in his thirties or forties who had an allogeneic stem cell transplant from an unrelated donor, so the T cells may come from the graft donor. Some clones in this sample may be carry-over from other donors' samples. The sample was peripheral blood mononuclear cells, taken 30 days after allogeneic stem cell transplant. This chain connects TRBV4-2 to TRBJ2-7; 9 bases align to TRBD1. As DNA, the CDR3 is TGTGCCAGCAGCCCCGGACAGGGGAAATCCTACGAGCAGTACTTC. Translating gives CASSPGQGKSYEQYF.